This T cell receptor (beta chain) was observed in a study of blood T cell repertoires in COVID-19 (dated by TCRdb to 2020 to 2021). With respect to the entire study: Collaborator samples came from the United States, Italy and Spain and covered acute and convalescent phases of COVID-19. Where available, HLA class I and class II types were taken from metadata supplied by the sample provider and were not determined by assay-based typing. The prospective study material was composed of cDNA or gDNA derived from T cells, B-cell-depleted T cells, or PBMCs. Deeply sampled blood TCRbeta repertoires from subjects exposed to, actively infected with, or recovered from COVID-19 were included in the dataset. A de-identified subject ID, COVID-19 status, age in years and sex were almost always included in the sample metadata. The repertoires were released in a freely available public database intended as a resource for research on the immune response to SARS-CoV-2. Samples came from the ongoing ImmuneRACE study (first 160 participants) plus 1,254 subjects from 6 global collaborators.

V loses 5 bases of germline sequence and J loses 7 bases, and the interval between the two ends is 17 bases. Per the germline V gene (reference sequence), LNHDA is the CDR1 and SQIVND is the CDR2. The CDR3 holds 15 amino acids from the cysteine to the phenylalanine. Only CDR3 DNA is held: 45 bases, read in frame from base 1. Participants in the prospective study were aged 18 to 89 years, lived in some 24 United States geographic areas, and enrolled through a virtual design. In the prospective study, cohorts were assigned on the basis of participant-reported clinical history obtained from a screening survey and a study questionnaire. For ImmuneRACE Cohort 3, a participant was defined as recovered based on two consecutive negative NP/OP PCR tests, clearance by a healthcare professional, or resolution of symptoms. Each participant in the prospective study had whole blood, serum and a nasopharyngeal or oropharyngeal swab collected by mobile phlebotomists. Participants in the prospective study had the option to provide additional blood draws and questionnaires over a roughly two-month period. Before DNA extraction, prospective study blood samples were shipped either frozen or at room temperature.

TCRbeta CDR3 regions were amplified from genomic DNA using the immunoSEQ Assay, a bias-controlled multiplex PCR. For the original study's pipeline: The number of nucleated cells in each sample was estimated from the amplification of reference gene primers within the assay. To quantify the absolute abundance of each unique TCRbeta CDR3 rearrangement, sequence reads were collapsed and filtered. Productive Simpson clonality was computed per sample as the square root of Simpson's diversity index over productive rearrangements. In its TCRdb copy, this immuneACCESS table keeps in-frame sequences only and misses some clones. Where compared with another copy, unresolved V genes explain less than half of these, and the others have no known cause. For V, J and clone size, that table is used; D and trimming come from the DNA. This sample gives about 380,000 clones in total; around 87% of them show up just once. The ten top clones hold 1.3% of the sample.

Worth noting for this clone: Its cognate antigen has yet to be identified. No qualities accompany the bases; no much larger clone lies one base away.

The full study reports these points: How much clinical and demographic metadata was included differed by source and by participant, and the metadata was provided uncurated.

This receptor was identified in a man between 25 and 39 years old who had recovered from COVID-19. The sample comprised PBMCs or T cells enriched from blood (not recorded which). Rearrangement joined TRBV19 to TRBJ1-4, with TRBD1 tentatively as D gene (6 bases match). At the DNA level, the sequence is TGTGCCAGTAGTCTTCTACAGGGTCCATTTGAAAAACTGTTTTTT. This translates into CASSLLQGPFEKLFF.